This TCR beta chain was identified during a study of breast tumors, draining lymph nodes, adjacent tissues. TCRdb analysed the multiplex PCR reads with MiXCR anew, one entry per CDR3 protein. The sample has fewer than 150,000 distinct CDR3 sequences; approximately 21% are singletons. This clonotype was seen at least ten times. The lymph nodes were axillary draining lymph nodes from breast cancer patients. This CDR3 has 17 amino acids. The germline V and J ends were trimmed by 1 base and 0 bases, with 15 bases remaining between them. Germline V gene sequence: CDR1 LGHDT, CDR2 YNNKEL (reference sequence).

What was sequenced was axillary lymph node tissue. The chain couples TRBV3-1 to TRBJ2-5; a possible D gene is TRBD1 (6 bases). This TCR came from a female donor with breast cancer. Some clones in this sample may be carry-over from other donors' samples. CDR3 DNA sequence: TGTGCCAGCAGCCAAGGATCCCTGGACAGCTACCAAGAGACCCAGTACTTC. It encodes CASSQGSLDSYQETQYF.